Below are 23 T cell receptor beta chains sequenced from a single sample in a study of cytotoxic CD8 clonotypes in ibrutinib-treated CLL. TCRdb's table, derived via immunoSEQ multiplex PCR, lists solely in-frame clones and lacks some. The table includes about 120,000 clones, approximately 56% detected once. The sample here was PBMCs, taken after 24 months of ibrutinib treatment. The receptor set was obtained from a human donor with chronic lymphocytic leukemia.

The gene calls are TRBV7-8 and TRBJ2-7; D gene ambiguous. Germline-derived CDR1 and CDR2 are SGHVS and FQNEAQ. CDR3 length: 12 residues. Trimming left V 2 bases short and J 6 bases short, with 8 bases between. CDR3 protein: CASSLLSVEQYF. For the CDR3, the DNA is TGTGCCAGCAGCTTACTTTCGGTCGAGCAGTACTTC.

The chain is built from TRBV14 and TRBJ2-1; D perhaps matches TRBD1 (6 bases). The CDR3 extends over 14 amino acids. The germline CDR1 and CDR2 sequences are SGHDN and FVKESK. Trimming took off 4 bases at V and 4 bases at J, with 11 bases between the two ends. The DNA for the CDR3 is TGTGCCAGCAGCCCGGGACACCCGTACAATGAGCAGTTCTTC. Translating gives CASSPGHPYNEQFF.

The gene calls are TRBV5-4 and TRBJ1-2, with D unclear. Germline V gene sequence: CDR1 SGHNT, CDR2 YYREEE (reference sequence). The CDR3 length is 14 residues. Trimming stripped 0 bases from V and 1 base from J, with 7 bases between. The CDR3 sequence: CASSLGQNNYGYTF. CDR3 nucleotide sequence: TGTGCCAGCAGCTTGGGCCAGAATAACTATGGCTACACCTTC.

V and J are TRBV29-1 and TRBJ2-7, with 8 nucleotides matching TRBD1. Germline loops: CDR1 SQVTM, CDR2 ANQGSEA. V lost 7 bases, J lost 4 bases, and 6 bases stayed unmatched. This CDR3 is 12 amino acids long. CDR3 DNA: TGCAGCGCCCTCGGACAGGGATACGAGCAGTACTTC. This encodes CSALGQGYEQYF.

This clone has a count of ten or more. V is TRBV15 and J is TRBJ2-3, with 8 bases fitting TRBD1. V shed 3 bases and J 5 bases; nucleotides not matched to a gene: 10. Germline CDR1 and CDR2: LNHNV and YYDKDF (reference sequence). CDR3 length: 16 residues. The CDR3 loop reads CATSSRTGYSKDTQYF. Here the CDR3 DNA reads TGTGCCACCAGCAGTAGGACAGGGTATTCGAAAGATACGCAGTATTTT.

This clone was counted once. The genes are TRBV19 and TRBJ1-5, with 10 bases lining up with TRBD1. Germline CDR1 LNHDA, CDR2 SQIVND (reference sequence). The CDR3 extends over 14 amino acids. V gave up 5 bases and J gave up 6 bases; unmatched junction bases: 4. The CDR3 nucleotides read TGTGCCAGTAGTGGACAGGGGGGAATTCAGCCCCAGCATTTT. Protein: CASSGQGGIQPQHF.

J is TRBJ1-5 and V is TRBV28; possibly TRBD1 for D (6 bases). The ends were cut back, 6 bases at V and 5 bases at J, with 14 bases in the middle. CDR3 length: 14 amino acids. Germline CDR1 reads MDHEN; CDR2 reads SYDVKM. The CDR3 spells CASRTGQSHQPQHF. The CDR3 nucleotides are TGTGCCAGCAGGACAGGACAGTCGCATCAGCCCCAGCATTTT.

The V gene is TRBV6-6, the J gene TRBJ2-2, with 7 positions matching TRBD2. Trimming removed 7 bases from V and 4 bases from J; junction bases left unmatched: 6. CDR3 length: 14 residues. The germline V gene encodes CDR1 MNHNY and CDR2 SVGAGI (reference sequence). The CDR3 bases are TGTGCCAGCACAACTAGCGTGGGCACCGGGGAGCTGTTTTTT. Protein sequence: CASTTSVGTGELFF.

The chain links TRBV30 to TRBJ2-6; D unresolved. Germline assignment: CDR1 GTSNPN and CDR2 SVGIG (reference sequence). The V end lost 4 bases, the J end lost 5 bases, and 9 bases lay between the germline ends. The CDR3 sequence is 13 residues long. The CDR3 reads CAWIKGRANVLTF. In nucleotides, the CDR3 is TGTGCCTGGATAAAAGGCAGGGCCAACGTCCTGACTTTC.

This clone turned up a few times. The chain is built from TRBV7-2 and TRBJ2-5; D may be TRBD1 (7 bases). This CDR3 contains 14 residues. Germline assignment: CDR1 SGHTA and CDR2 FQGNSA. Trimming removed 8 bases from V and 3 bases from J, with 16 bases in between. In DNA, the CDR3 is TGTGCCAGCGGGGGGACAGCCGCAAAAGAGACCCAGTACTTC. This sequence encodes CASGGTAAKETQYF. The full variable domain, completed using reference TRBV7-2 and TRBJ2-5, is GAGVSQSPSNKVTEKGKDVELRCDPISGHTALYWYRQSLGQGLEFLIYFQGNSAPDKSGLPSDRFSAERTGGSVSTLTIQRTQQEDSAVYLCASGGTAAKETQYFGPGTRLLVL.

The J gene is TRBJ1-2, the V gene TRBV2; 7 positions agree with TRBD1. CDR1 is SNHLY and CDR2 is FYNNEI in the germline V gene. This CDR3 comprises 13 residues. J was trimmed by 5 bases and V by 8 bases; bases with no gene match: 8. The CDR3 is CASSTGVGYGYTF. The CDR3 DNA follows: TGTGCCAGCTCAACAGGGGTTGGGTATGGCTACACCTTC.

The chain uses TRBV7-9 and TRBJ1-2, with a possible D match to TRBD1 (6 bases). This CDR3 region has 14 residues. The germline V gene encodes CDR1 SEHNR and CDR2 FQNEAQ (reference sequence). Trimming pared 6 bases from V and 0 bases from J, leaving 11 bases between. The CDR3 here is CASRPQGSNYGYTF. For the CDR3, the DNA is TGTGCCAGCAGGCCACAGGGATCTAACTATGGCTACACCTTC.

This chain uses TRBV6-1 with TRBJ1-1; tentatively, D is TRBD1 (6 bases). Looked up from germline, CDR1 is MNHNS and CDR2 is SASEGT. The CDR3 spans 15 residues. V was pared by 5 bases and J by 0 bases, with 13 bases between. The CDR3 DNA is TGTGCCAGCAGTTTTGGGCAGGGGCTGAACACTGAAGCTTTCTTT. Protein: CASSFGQGLNTEAFF.

The rearrangement uses TRBV20-1 and TRBJ2-7, with no clear D. Germline loops: CDR1 DFQATT, CDR2 SNEGSKA (reference sequence). This CDR3 has 10 amino acids. V was shortened by 0 bases and J by 5 bases, with 2 bases between the two germline ends. The CDR3, as DNA: TGCAGTGCTAGAGAGCACGAGCAGTACTTC. Its translation: CSAREHEQYF.

This sequence joins TRBV2 and TRBJ1-6, with unresolved D. V was trimmed by 6 bases and J by 0 bases, leaving 9 bases between them. Germline values: CDR1 SNHLY, CDR2 FYNNEI. The CDR3 consists of 15 residues. The CDR3 DNA reads TGTGCCAGCAGCTCATATAGCTCCTATAATTCACCCCTCCACTTT. Its protein is CASSSYSSYNSPLHF.

This clone has just a few counts. The gene calls are TRBV6-4 and TRBJ2-6; 7 bases are shared with TRBD2. V dropped 0 bases and J dropped 2; count of bases not matched to a gene: 1. The CDR3 spans 16 residues. CDR1 is MRHNA and CDR2 is SNTAGT in the germline V gene. CDR3 amino acids: CASSDSGGTGANVLTF. The CDR3 DNA is TGTGCCAGCAGTGACTCGGGAGGGACTGGGGCCAACGTCCTGACTTTC.

The rearrangement uses TRBV11-1 and TRBJ1-1; D gene uncertain. Between the trimmed V and J ends, which lost 4 bases and 0 bases, there was a span of 9 bases. The CDR3 contains 14 residues. Germline values: CDR1 SGHAT, CDR2 FQDESV (reference sequence). CDR3: CASSSAAMNTEAFF. The CDR3 DNA follows: TGTGCCAGCAGCTCTGCCGCTATGAACACTGAAGCTTTCTTT. The whole variable domain, filled in from reference TRBV11-1 and TRBJ1-1, reads EAEVAQSPRYKITEKSQAVAFWCDPISGHATLYWYRQILGQGPELLVQFQDESVVDDSQLPKDRFSAERLKGVDSTLKIQPAELGDSAMYLCASSSAAMNTEAFFGQGTRLTVV.

The V call is TRBV18, the J call TRBJ2-3, with 7 bases matching TRBD2. Trimming at V came to 0 bases and at J to 3 bases, leaving 3 bases not matched to a gene. The germline gives CDR1 KGHSH, CDR2 LQKENI. The CDR3 extends over 15 amino acids. The CDR3 DNA reads TGTGCCAGCTCACCACCAAGCGGGACTACAGATACGCAGTATTTT. Its protein is CASSPPSGTTDTQYF. The full variable domain, with the rest looked up from reference TRBV18 and TRBJ2-3, is NAGVMQNPRHLVRRRGQEARLRCSPMKGHSHVYWYRQLPEEGLKFMVYLQKENIIDESGMPKERFSAEFPKEGPSILRIQQVVRGDSAAYFCASSPPSGTTDTQYFGPGTRLTVL.

The chain employs TRBV28 and TRBJ2-2, with D maybe TRBD2 (6 bases). V was clipped by 4 bases and J by 0 bases, with 12 bases between them. The CDR3 runs 16 residues. Germline V gene sequence: CDR1 MDHEN, CDR2 SYDVKM. The chain's CDR3 is CASSSPGGANTGELFF. In DNA form, the CDR3 reads TGTGCCAGCAGTTCCCCCGGGGGTGCGAACACCGGGGAGCTGTTTTTT.

Details on this clone: Other nucleotide sequences in the sample specify the same CDR3. The chain employs TRBV7-2 and TRBJ2-1; unclear D gene. The CDR3 runs to 13 residues. Germline loops: CDR1 SGHTA, CDR2 FQGNSA. V lost 3 bases and J 0 bases, leaving 3 bases between the germline ends. CDR3 sequence reads: CASSLSSYNEQFF. The CDR3 DNA is TGTGCCAGCAGCTTGAGCTCCTACAATGAGCAGTTCTTC.

This clone was counted between two and nine times. V usage is TRBV7-8 and J usage is TRBJ1-2, with TRBD1 as a possible D gene (6 bases). From germline, CDR1 is SGHVS and CDR2 FQNEAQ. The length of the CDR3 is 14 residues. Trimming pared 5 bases from V and 6 bases from J, leaving 16 bases between. This CDR3 is CASSSLQGRHGYTF. CDR3 nucleotides: TGTGCCAGCAGCAGCCTACAGGGACGGCATGGCTACACCTTC.

V usage is TRBV28 and J usage is TRBJ2-7; 11 bases align to TRBD1. V gave up 6 bases and J gave up 3 bases; unmatched junction bases: 4. The CDR3 has 14 residues. Germline assignment: CDR1 MDHEN and CDR2 SYDVKM. The CDR3 is CASSRTGGVYEQYF. In DNA, the CDR3 is TGTGCCAGCAGCAGGACAGGGGGCGTCTACGAGCAGTACTTC.

The genes are TRBV6-5 and TRBJ1-4; D remains ambiguous. Germline assignment: CDR1 MNHEY and CDR2 SVGAGI. V lost 6 bases and J lost 0, with 8 bases in between. CDR3 length: 14 residues. The CDR3 sequence is CASSPTPTNEKLFF. CDR3 DNA: TGTGCCAGCAGCCCGACACCAACTAATGAAAAACTGTTTTTT.